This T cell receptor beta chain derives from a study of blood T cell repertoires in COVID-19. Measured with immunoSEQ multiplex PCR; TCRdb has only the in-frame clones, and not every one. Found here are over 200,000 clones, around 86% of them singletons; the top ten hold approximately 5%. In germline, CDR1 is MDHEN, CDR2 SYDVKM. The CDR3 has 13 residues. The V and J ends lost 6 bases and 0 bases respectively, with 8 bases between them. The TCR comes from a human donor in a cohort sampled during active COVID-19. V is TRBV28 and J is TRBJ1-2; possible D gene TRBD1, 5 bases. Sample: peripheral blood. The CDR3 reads CASRVTANYGYTF. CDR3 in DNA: TGTGCCAGCAGGGTGACAGCTAACTATGGCTACACCTTC.